The clone carrying this T cell receptor beta chain came up a few times. TCRdb reprocessed the 5' RACE reads with MiXCR, giving one entry per CDR3 protein. This sample has some 730,000 distinct CDR3 sequences, with around a sixth found just once. The data stem from a study of identical twins. CDR1 is SNHLY and CDR2 is FYNNEI in the germline V gene. The ends were cut back, 7 bases at V and 0 bases at J, with 10 bases in the middle. This CDR3 comprises 13 residues. This sample also appeared in a second study, on T cells expressing NK-cell markers. As that report states: The TCR beta repertoires were obtained from sorted CD3+CD56+NKG2C+, CD3+CD56+NKG2C- and CD3+CD56-NKG2C+ T cells.

Sequenced sample: PBMCs. The genes are TRBV2 and TRBJ2-7, with D hard to call. This receptor was taken from a woman between 18 and 29 years old in good health. CDR3 sequence (DNA): TGTGCCAGCACTGCGCGCTTCTCCTACGAGCAGTACTTC. Residues: CASTARFSYEQYF.